This T cell receptor (beta chain) was recorded in a study of low-dose radiotherapy and immunotherapy resistance in tumors (dated 2022 in TCRdb). For the study in its entirety: Cohort 1 received 0.5 Gy per fraction every 2 weeks, with a prescribed total PTV dose of 6.5 Gy. Intravenous cyclophosphamide at 200 mg/m2 was administered every two weeks, one day ahead of each radiation and immunotherapy administration. Trial participants were not randomized into treatment groups. Eight patients were included in the translational analysis, namely three from the first dose cohort plus the first five from the second dose cohort. Cohort 2 received 1 Gy per fraction every two weeks, with a total of 13 Gy over 26 weeks. Patients were given nivolumab as a 240 mg flat dose every two weeks and ipilimumab at 1 mg/kg every six weeks, with both drugs delivered intravenously. Starting on cycle 1 day 1, patients took 300 mg of aspirin by mouth once daily for four cycles.

The time point label of this sample denotes: after trial treatment. The treatment or condition tag for this specimen amounts to: LDRT plus nivolumab, ipilimumab, low-dose cyclophosphamide and aspirin (RACIN trial). Donors were enrolled in RACIN, a single-arm phase I dose-escalation trial combining nivolumab, ipilimumab, aspirin, low-dose cyclophosphamide and low-dose radiotherapy. Eligible patients had advanced, TIL-negative solid tumors. First-strand cDNA was synthesized using Superscript III and a set of TRAV- and TRBV-specific primers, so that both TCRalpha and TCRbeta chains were covered. TCRs were amplified with Phusion for approximately 20 PCR cycles using a constant-region primer together with the adapter attached to the V primers. The isolated mRNA was amplified using the MessageAmp II aRNA Amplification Kit, with in vitro transcription performed for 16 hours at 37 degrees C. The Dynabeads mRNA DIRECT Purification Kit was used to isolate mRNA for TCR sequencing. Indexed Illumina adapters were added in a second Phusion PCR of 25 cycles, after which AMPure XP beads were used to purify the products. An Illumina MiniSeq instrument was used to deep-sequence the TCRalpha and TCRbeta libraries. In the source study's methods: Custom Perl scripts were used to pool TCR sequences that encoded the same protein, to remove out-of-frame sequences, and to calculate the abundance of each clonotype. TCR sequences supported by only a single read were excluded from analysis. Among the metrics used to describe the repertoires were Shannon entropy, Gini index, clonality, richness, and the frequency of TCRs shared between repertoires. TCRdb reworked the public reads: Q25 trimming with fastp, MiXCR clone assembly, productive beta chains retained. Duplicate CDR3 protein sequences are folded into a single record with the most common DNA and genes. The V and J calls shown here were made by TCRdb, not taken from the authors' results. The table for this sample lists about 39,000 distinct CDR3 sequences; less than 25% of them were counted only once. About 8.3% of the sample rests with the top ten.

The sample holds many counts of this clonotype. Its antigen has not been determined. Per-nucleotide qualities are absent, and no much larger clonotype sits a single base away. Material: PBMCs, obtained after low-dose radiotherapy plus immunotherapy. The receptor was isolated from a female donor with ovarian cancer.

The CDR3 corresponds to CASSQPGRNTEAFF. DNA sequence: TGTGCCAGCAGCCAACCAGGGAGGAACACTGAAGCTTTCTTT. Here the chain combines TRBV3-1 and TRBJ1-1; TRBD1 is a weak D gene call, 5 bases matching. The CDR3 runs 14 amino acids, cysteine and phenylalanine included. Just CDR3 DNA is preserved here, 42 bases in frame from base 1. Trimming costs V 2 bases and J 1 base, and their ends lie 8 bases apart. CDR1 and CDR2, looked up from the germline V gene (reference sequence), are LGHDT and YNNKEL.